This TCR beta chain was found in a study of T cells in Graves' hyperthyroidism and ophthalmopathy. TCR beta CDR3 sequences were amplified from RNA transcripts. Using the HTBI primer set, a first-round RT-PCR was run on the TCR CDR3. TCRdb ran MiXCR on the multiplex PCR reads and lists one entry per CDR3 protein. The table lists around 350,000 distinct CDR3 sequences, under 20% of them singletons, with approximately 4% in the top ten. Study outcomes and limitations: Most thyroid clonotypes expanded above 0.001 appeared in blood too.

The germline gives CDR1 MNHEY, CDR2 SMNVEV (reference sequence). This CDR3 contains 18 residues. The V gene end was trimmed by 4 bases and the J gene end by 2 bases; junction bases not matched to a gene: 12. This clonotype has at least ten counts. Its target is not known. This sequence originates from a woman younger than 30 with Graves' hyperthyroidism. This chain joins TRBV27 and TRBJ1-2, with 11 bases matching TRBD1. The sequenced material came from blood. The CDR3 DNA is TGTGCCAGCAGTTCCAGAGGGACAGGGGGAGATATAAACTATGGCTACACCTTC. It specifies CASSSRGTGGDINYGYTF.